Shown below are 2 T cell receptor beta chains from a single sample sequenced in a study of blood T cell repertoires in COVID-19. TCRdb keeps only in-frame clones here, not all; method: immunoSEQ multiplex PCR. The repertoire has about 160,000 clones, around 82% of them found once; the top ten carry 7%. Material: peripheral blood. These TCRs come from a woman aged 40 to 50 with COVID-19, enrolled during active disease.

This chain links TRBV9 with TRBJ1-5, with TRBD1 identical over 7 bases. Germline V CDR1 and CDR2: SGDLS, YYNGEE. V lost 4 bases and J lost 4; bases outside the gene matches: 8. The CDR3 loop spans 15 amino acids. This chain's CDR3 is CASSKTGLGNQPQHF. The CDR3 DNA sequence: TGTGCCAGCAGCAAGACAGGGTTAGGAAATCAGCCCCAGCATTTT.

This clone was counted once. The chain links TRBV12-3 or TRBV12-4 to TRBJ1-2; D gene uncertain. Trimming stripped 8 bases from V and 5 bases from J, with 12 bases between. The CDR3 sequence is 12 residues long. This CDR3 reads CASGTVAYGYTF. As DNA, the CDR3 is TGTGCCAGCGGCACAGTGGCGTATGGCTACACCTTC.